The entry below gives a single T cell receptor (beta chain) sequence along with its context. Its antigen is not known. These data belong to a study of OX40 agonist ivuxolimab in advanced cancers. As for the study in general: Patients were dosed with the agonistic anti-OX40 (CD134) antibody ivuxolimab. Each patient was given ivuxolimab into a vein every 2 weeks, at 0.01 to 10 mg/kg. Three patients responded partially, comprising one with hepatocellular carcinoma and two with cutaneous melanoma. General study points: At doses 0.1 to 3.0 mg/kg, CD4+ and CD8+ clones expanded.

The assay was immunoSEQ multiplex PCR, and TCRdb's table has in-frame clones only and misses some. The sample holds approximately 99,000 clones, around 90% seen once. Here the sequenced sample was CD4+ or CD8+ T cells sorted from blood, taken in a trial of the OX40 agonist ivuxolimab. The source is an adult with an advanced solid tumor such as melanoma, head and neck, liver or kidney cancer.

This CDR3 reads CASSPNTGLAGASTDTQYF. As DNA, the CDR3 is TGCGCCAGCAGCCCGAATACGGGACTAGCGGGGGCTAGCACAGATACGCAGTATTTT. The chain combines TRBV5-1 with TRBJ2-3, with 14 bases aligning to TRBD2. Germline lookup yields CDR1 SGHRS and CDR2 YFSETQ. The CDR3 consists of 19 residues. V gave up 4 bases and J gave up 0 bases; unmatched junction bases: 10.